This TCR beta chain was documented in a study of patients and donors after allogeneic stem cell transplantation. TCRdb reprocessed the RT-PCR reads via MiXCR and lists one record per CDR3 protein. The sample carries approximately 200,000 distinct CDR3 sequences, roughly 15% recorded once. With 6 bases clipped from V and 7 bases from J, the junction kept 14 bases outside the gene matches. Germline assignment: CDR1 SGDLS and CDR2 YYNGEE. CDR3 length: 15 residues. A few counts support this clonotype. This sequence was found in a human donor who was either an allogeneic HSCT recipient or a stem cell or donor lymphocyte infusion donor (not recorded which). It is not recorded whose cells these are; they may come from a transplant donor. The sample consisted of blood, either unsorted or a sorted T cell fraction (not recorded which). The gene calls are TRBV9 and TRBJ2-7; 9 nucleotides line up with TRBD2. In DNA, the CDR3 is TGTGCCAGCACTCGAGGGGCTAGCGGGATAGGAGAGCAGTACTTC. This codes for CASTRGASGIGEQYF.